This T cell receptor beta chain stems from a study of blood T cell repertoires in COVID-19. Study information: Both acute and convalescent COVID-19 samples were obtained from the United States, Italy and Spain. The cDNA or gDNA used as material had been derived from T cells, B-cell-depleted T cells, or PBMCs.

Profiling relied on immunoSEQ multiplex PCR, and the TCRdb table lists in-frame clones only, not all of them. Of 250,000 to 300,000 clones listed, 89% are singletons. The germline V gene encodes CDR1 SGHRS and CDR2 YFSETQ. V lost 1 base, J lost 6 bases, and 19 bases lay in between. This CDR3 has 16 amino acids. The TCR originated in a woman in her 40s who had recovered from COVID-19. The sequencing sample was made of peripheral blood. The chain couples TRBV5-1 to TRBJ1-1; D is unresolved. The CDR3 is CASSLPQSGSSSEAFF. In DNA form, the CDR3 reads TGCGCCAGCAGCTTGCCCCAATCAGGTTCTAGCTCTGAAGCTTTCTTT.